These 10 T cell receptor beta chains were all obtained from the same sample, sequenced in a study of tumor-infiltrating lymphocytes in primary liver carcinoma (dated by TCRdb to the late 2010s). The listed sequencing device is Illumina HiSeq 2500. Using a constant-region primer and ProtoScript II reverse transcriptase, TCRbeta-specific cDNA was reverse-transcribed from approximately 0.5 ug total RNA. Three nested multiplex PCR rounds, following a slightly modified ARM-PCR procedure, were used to build the TCRbeta libraries. The first two PCR rounds used multiplex TRBV1-TRBV30 forward primers with a Cbeta reverse primer, each for approximately 9 cycles. In TCRdb, the public reads were trimmed at Q25 with fastp and aligned with MiXCR, with productive beta chains retained. Rows are combined by CDR3 protein, so each entry shows the most common genes and DNA. The sample yields 100,000 to 150,000 distinct CDR3 sequences; 55% to 65% were counted once. 9.3% of the sample comes from the top ten.

Without any cell sorting, total RNA and DNA were extracted together from approximately 22-30 mg of bulk tissue using the AllPrep DNA/RNA mini kit. Sequenced input: liver tumor tissue from sampling region 1. The cell subset or site label, read with the paper, signifies: tumor region T1, superior pole. Source of these receptors: a woman aged 55 to 70 with primary liver carcinoma and hepatitis B virus infection.

This clonotype was observed a handful of times. This chain joins TRBV28 and TRBJ1-5; D remains ambiguous. Trimming cost V 7 bases and J 6 bases, with 10 bases left between them. The CDR3 contains 12 residues. Germline V gene lookup returns CDR1 MDHEN and CDR2 SYDVKM. DNA of the CDR3: TGTGCCAGCAAACAAGGGTCTCAGCCCCAGCATTTT. It yields the protein CASKQGSQPQHF.

This chain joins TRBV7-9 and TRBJ1-2; D call uncertain. The CDR3 is 13 residues long. Trimming stripped 4 bases from V and 3 bases from J, with 9 bases between. Germline loops: CDR1 SEHNR, CDR2 FQNEAQ (reference sequence). CDR3 coding DNA: TGTGCCAGCAGCTCAGACCAGTACTATGGCTACACCTTC. Translation gives CASSSDQYYGYTF.

CDR3 sequence (DNA): TGTGCCAGCAGTAGCGAGACTAGAACCTACGAGCAGTACTTC. Amino acid sequence: CASSSETRTYEQYF. V is TRBV6-6 and J is TRBJ2-7; D is possibly TRBD2 (6 bases). V was trimmed by 5 bases and J by 2 bases, leaving 13 bases between them. In germline, CDR1 is MNHNY, CDR2 SVGAGI (reference sequence). The CDR3 totals 14 residues.

Details on this clonotype: The missing conserved phenylalanine or tryptophan at the end of this CDR3 makes a read error likely. The gene calls are TRBV11-2 and TRBJ2-7, with TRBD2 matching 11 bases. The CDR3 is 13 residues long. Germline CDR1 is SGHAT and CDR2 is FQNNGV. DNA of the CDR3: TGTGCTAGCAGCTTAACTAGCGGGGGCGAGCAGTACCTC. Translating gives CASSLTSGGEQYL.

With respect to this clonotype: One end of the junction varies from germline; a read error may be responsible. This chain links TRBV12-3 or TRBV12-4 with TRBJ2-3; possible D gene TRBD1, 5 bases. This CDR3 is built from 15 residues. The DNA of the CDR3 is TGTGCCTGCAGCCGCGGACATATTAGCACAGATACGCAGTATTTT. Protein: CACSRGHISTDTQYF.

In regard to this clonotype: At one boundary the junction diverges from the germline segment, which might be a read error. V gene TRBV11-2 combines with J gene TRBJ2-7; 7 bases line up with TRBD1. The CDR3 runs 15 residues. Germline V gene data show CDR1 as SGHAT and CDR2 as FQNNGV. The CDR3 spells CVSNSHLGQIYEQYF. The CDR3 region has the DNA TGTGTCAGCAACTCTCACTTGGGACAGATTTACGAGCAGTACTTC.

This chain uses TRBV12-3 or TRBV12-4 with TRBJ1-4; D remains ambiguous. The CDR3 runs to 16 residues. V was pared by 3 bases and J by 8 bases, with 19 bases between. The CDR3 DNA reads as TGTGCCAGCAGTTTCTACGGTGCTTCCCCCGGGGAAAAACTGTTTTTT. Its translation is CASSFYGASPGEKLFF.

To note about this clonotype: One end of the junction is discordant with germline, which a read error may explain. The chain links TRBV29-1 to TRBJ1-5, with a weak D call TRBD1 (5 bases). Germline V CDR1 and CDR2: SQVTM, ANQGSEA. This CDR3 has 13 amino acids. The CDR3 DNA follows: TGCAGCGTCTTAGTTTTTGGGGGTCAGCCCCACCATTTT. Its translation is CSVLVFGGQPHHF.

V and J are TRBV11-3 and TRBJ2-1; TRBD2 matches 7 bases. V shed 11 bases and J 9 bases; nucleotides not matched to a gene: 19. Per germline, CDR1 SGHNT and CDR2 YENEEA. The CDR3 consists of 15 residues. CDR3 nucleotide sequence: TGTGCCGGCATCTTAGGAACCAGCGGGAAGCTTGAGCAGTTCTTC. It encodes CAGILGTSGKLEQFF.

The chain is built from TRBV7-8 and TRBJ2-3; 9 nucleotides align to TRBD1. Germline V CDR1 and CDR2: SGHVS, FQNEAQ. This CDR3 region has 17 residues. The J segment lost 2 bases and the V segment lost 6 bases, leaving 12 bases of the junction unmatched. CDR3: CASRPGTGTGITDTQYF. As DNA, the CDR3 is TGTGCCAGCAGACCAGGAACCGGGACAGGGATCACAGATACGCAGTATTTT.